The entry below gives a single T cell receptor (beta chain) sequence along with its context. 13 Jbeta primers and 60 Vbeta primers were used for the PCR. Sequencing was performed with immunoSEQ multiplex PCR; in TCRdb, only in-frame clones are kept and a portion is missing. The sample lists about 76,000 clones; approximately 79% were seen once. The data were taken from a study of cytomegalovirus exposure and HLA in healthy donors. Study-level information: Samples from HLA-typed donors yielded around 79 million unique TCRs in an early data release.

The V gene's germline CDR1 is MNHEY and CDR2 SMNVEV (reference sequence). The CDR3 covers 15 residues. The V gene lost 6 bases and the J gene lost 2 bases, with 14 bases spanning the gap. Material for sequencing was PBMCs. The clonotype comes from a man under 40 in good health and CMV-seronegative. V gene TRBV27 combines with J gene TRBJ1-3, with D uncertain. The CDR3 coding sequence is TGTGCCAGCAGCATTGTACAATCGCCTGGAAACACCATATATTTT. It translates to CASSIVQSPGNTIYF.